Below are 10 T cell receptor beta chains sequenced from a single sample in a study of cytomegalovirus exposure and HLA in healthy donors. PCR amplification relied on 60 Vbeta primers (plus 13 Jbeta primers). Here immunoSEQ multiplex PCR was the method, and the copy in TCRdb shows in-frame clones only, minus some. The sample lists about 200,000 clones, around 83% occurring once. The material sequenced was PBMCs. The receptor set was obtained from a middle-aged woman in good health and CMV-seronegative.

The chain links TRBV6-5 to TRBJ1-2; D unresolved. Germline assignment: CDR1 MNHEY and CDR2 SVGAGI. Deletions cut 1 base from V and 6 bases from J, with 12 bases between. This CDR3 is built from 14 residues. CDR3 nucleotide sequence: TGTGCCAGCAGTTACTATTCGGGGATGGATGGCTACACCTTC. Its translation is CASSYYSGMDGYTF.

The chain recombines TRBV6-6 with TRBJ1-4; D gene unclear. V dropped 4 bases and J dropped 0 bases, with 6 bases sitting between them. CDR3 size: 14 residues. The germline V gene encodes CDR1 MNHNY and CDR2 SVGAGI (reference sequence). CDR3 coding DNA: TGTGCCAGCAGTTCGAGAGCAACTAATGAAAAACTGTTTTTT. Amino acid sequence: CASSSRATNEKLFF.

The rearrangement uses TRBV7-8 and TRBJ1-2, with D possibly matching TRBD1 (5 bases). The CDR3 is 13 amino acids. With 7 bases removed from V and 4 bases from J, the gap between germline ends came to 13 bases. CDR1 and CDR2 (germline): SGHVS, FQNEAQ. The CDR3 DNA sequence: TGTGCCAGCACGATCGGGGGGACCTATGGCTACACCTTC. Translated: CASTIGGTYGYTF.

The J gene is TRBJ1-3, the V gene TRBV9; D gene uncertain. Germline V CDR1 and CDR2: SGDLS, YYNGEE. The CDR3 is made up of 11 amino acids. The V end was cut by 3 bases, the J end by 7 bases, with 5 bases between. CDR3 residues: CASSGRNTIYF. The CDR3 DNA reads as TGTGCCAGCAGCGGCCGGAACACCATATATTTT.

This clone has more than one count but fewer than ten. The gene calls are TRBV7-2 and TRBJ2-7; maybe TRBD1 (6 bases). Trimming shortened V by 6 bases and J by 5 bases, and 17 bases separated the two germline ends. This CDR3 spans 14 amino acids. Per germline, CDR1 SGHTA and CDR2 FQGNSA. CDR3 residues: CASSLQQGYHEQYF. The CDR3 nucleotides read TGTGCCAGCAGTCTTCAACAGGGATACCACGAGCAGTACTTC. Based on the CDR3 plus reference TRBV7-2 and TRBJ2-7, the full variable domain is GAGVSQSPSNKVTEKGKDVELRCDPISGHTALYWYRQSLGQGLEFLIYFQGNSAPDKSGLPSDRFSAERTGGSVSTLTIQRTQQEDSAVYLCASSLQQGYHEQYFGPGTRLTVT.

The rearrangement uses TRBV29-1 and TRBJ2-3; unclear D gene. V shed 3 bases and J shed 8 bases, with 9 bases lying between them. The CDR3 is made up of 11 amino acids. Per the germline V gene, CDR1 is SQVTM and CDR2 is ANQGSEA. CDR3 coding DNA: TGCAGCGTTGAGATTGCTACTACGCAGTATTTT. Its translation: CSVEIATTQYF.

The chain carries TRBV9 and TRBJ2-7; 7 nucleotides agree with TRBD1. The V gene's germline CDR1 is SGDLS and CDR2 YYNGEE. V lost 0 bases and J lost 5; bases outside the gene matches: 5. The CDR3 has 14 amino acids. The CDR3 sequence is CASSVEGQDHEQYF. The DNA of the CDR3 is TGTGCCAGCAGCGTAGAAGGACAGGACCACGAGCAGTACTTC. Full variable domain (rest looked up from reference TRBV9 and TRBJ2-7): DSGVTQTPKHLITATGQRVTLRCSPRSGDLSVYWYQQSLDQGLQFLIQYYNGEERAKGNILERFSAQQFPDLHSELNLSSLELGDSALYFCASSVEGQDHEQYFGPGTRLTVT.

The rearrangement links TRBV27 to TRBJ2-5; maybe TRBD1 (6 bases). Looked up from germline, CDR1 is MNHEY and CDR2 is SMNVEV (reference sequence). Trimming took off 8 bases at V and 6 bases at J, with 31 bases between the two ends. The CDR3 consists of 18 residues. The CDR3 spells CASSKGGSFWSGLQTQYF. CDR3 in DNA: TGTGCCAGCTCCAAAGGGGGTAGTTTTTGGTCGGGGTTGCAGACCCAGTACTTC.

The V and J genes are TRBV29-1 and TRBJ1-1, with D possibly matching TRBD1 (6 bases). This CDR3 comprises 12 residues. Germline CDR1 is SQVTM and CDR2 is ANQGSEA. The ends were cut back, 4 bases at V and 6 bases at J, with 12 bases in the middle. This CDR3 is CSVVTGIPEAFF. In nucleotides, the CDR3 is TGCAGCGTTGTGACAGGCATCCCTGAAGCTTTCTTT.

The chain combines TRBV14 with TRBJ2-7, with TRBD1 identical over 7 bases. The CDR3 has 15 amino acids. The J segment lost 5 bases and the V segment lost 6 bases, leaving 13 bases of the junction unmatched. Germline assignment: CDR1 SGHDN and CDR2 FVKESK. The chain's CDR3 is CASSGTTGILHEQYF. The CDR3 region has the DNA TGTGCCAGCAGTGGGACGACAGGGATTCTCCACGAGCAGTACTTC.